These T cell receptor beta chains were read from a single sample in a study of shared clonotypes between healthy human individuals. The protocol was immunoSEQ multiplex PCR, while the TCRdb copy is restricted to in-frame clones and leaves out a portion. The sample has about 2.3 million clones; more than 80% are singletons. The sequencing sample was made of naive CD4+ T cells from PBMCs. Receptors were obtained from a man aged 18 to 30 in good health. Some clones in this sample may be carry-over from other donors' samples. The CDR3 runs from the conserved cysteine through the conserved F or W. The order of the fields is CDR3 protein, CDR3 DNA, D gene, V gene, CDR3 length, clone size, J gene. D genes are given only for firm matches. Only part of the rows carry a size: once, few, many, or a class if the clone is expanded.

CDR3aa: CASSQDPRGRDEQFF; CDR3nt: TGCGCCAGCAGCCAAGATCCTAGGGGTCGAGATGAGCAGTTCTTC; d_gene: .; v_gene: TRBV4-1; len: 15; abundance: once; j_gene: TRBJ2-1
CDR3aa: CASSPQMGNTEAFF; CDR3nt: TGTGCCAGCAGCCCGCAGATGGGGAACACTGAAGCTTTCTTT; d_gene: .; v_gene: TRBV9; len: 14; abundance: few; j_gene: TRBJ1-1
CDR3aa: CASSSLAGGYEQFF; CDR3nt: TGTGCCAGCAGTTCGCTAGCGGGAGGATATGAGCAGTTCTTC; d_gene: TRBD2; v_gene: TRBV27; len: 14; abundance: .; j_gene: TRBJ2-1
CDR3aa: CASSPDRTYAGEQYF; CDR3nt: TGTGCCAGCAGTCCCGACAGGACCTACGCCGGCGAGCAGTACTTC; d_gene: .; v_gene: TRBV28; len: 15; abundance: .; j_gene: TRBJ2-7
CDR3aa: CASSIMRQGSLSNQPQHF; CDR3nt: TGTGCCAGTAGTATAATGCGGCAGGGCAGCCTTAGCAATCAGCCCCAGCATTTT; d_gene: .; v_gene: TRBV19; len: 18; abundance: .; j_gene: TRBJ1-5
CDR3aa: CASSANQETQYF; CDR3nt: TGTGCCAGCAGCGCCAACCAAGAGACCCAGTACTTC; d_gene: .; v_gene: TRBV11-3; len: 12; abundance: .; j_gene: TRBJ2-5
CDR3aa: CASSPLRGMNTEAFF; CDR3nt: TGTGCCAGCTCACCACTGCGCGGTATGAACACTGAAGCTTTCTTT; d_gene: .; v_gene: TRBV18; len: 15; abundance: .; j_gene: TRBJ1-1
CDR3aa: CASSLSSPNEQFF; CDR3nt: TGCGCCAGCAGCTTGAGTAGCCCCAATGAGCAGTTCTTC; d_gene: .; v_gene: TRBV5-1; len: 13; abundance: .; j_gene: TRBJ2-1
CDR3aa: CASSSKQGGNTEAFF; CDR3nt: TGCGCCAGCAGCTCTAAACAGGGGGGGAACACTGAAGCTTTCTTT; d_gene: TRBD1; v_gene: TRBV5-1; len: 15; abundance: .; j_gene: TRBJ1-1
CDR3aa: CASSYRGLSYNEQFF; CDR3nt: TGTGCCAGCAGTTACCGTGGGCTCTCCTACAATGAGCAGTTCTTC; d_gene: .; v_gene: TRBV6-5; len: 15; abundance: .; j_gene: TRBJ2-1
CDR3aa: CSVETQGSAEQYF; CDR3nt: TGCAGCGTTGAAACTCAGGGTTCGGCCGAGCAGTACTTC; d_gene: .; v_gene: TRBV29-1; len: 13; abundance: once; j_gene: TRBJ2-7
CDR3aa: CASSIAGHRSYEQYF; CDR3nt: TGTGCCAGCAGCATAGCGGGACACCGATCCTACGAGCAGTACTTC; d_gene: TRBD2; v_gene: TRBV5-6; len: 15; abundance: .; j_gene: TRBJ2-7
CDR3aa: CASSPQAAQETQYF; CDR3nt: TGTGCCAGCTCACCACAGGCAGCCCAAGAGACCCAGTACTTC; d_gene: .; v_gene: TRBV18; len: 14; abundance: .; j_gene: TRBJ2-5
CDR3aa: CASSVTPPGQGADTQYF; CDR3nt: TGTGCCAGCAGCGTAACCCCCCCCGGGCAGGGAGCAGATACGCAGTATTTT; d_gene: .; v_gene: TRBV9; len: 17; abundance: .; j_gene: TRBJ2-3
CDR3aa: CASIWNTIYF; CDR3nt: TGCGCCAGCATCTGGAACACCATATATTTT; d_gene: .; v_gene: TRBV23-1; len: 10; abundance: few; j_gene: TRBJ1-3
CDR3aa: CASSQEGGAYEQYF; CDR3nt: TGCGCCAGCAGCCAAGAAGGCGGAGCCTACGAGCAGTACTTC; d_gene: .; v_gene: TRBV4-1; len: 14; abundance: .; j_gene: TRBJ2-7
CDR3aa: CASSRGGTGIGEQFF; CDR3nt: TGTGCCAGCAGCCGAGGAGGGACAGGGATTGGTGAGCAGTTCTTC; d_gene: TRBD1; v_gene: TRBV7-9; len: 15; abundance: .; j_gene: TRBJ2-1
CDR3aa: CASSLRDSLYYGYTF; CDR3nt: TGTGCCAGCAGCTTGAGGGACAGTCTTTACTATGGCTACACCTTC; d_gene: TRBD1; v_gene: TRBV5-4; len: 15; abundance: .; j_gene: TRBJ1-2
CDR3aa: CASSLRTSGNDEQFF; CDR3nt: TGTGCCAGCAGTTTACGGACTAGCGGGAATGATGAGCAGTTCTTC; d_gene: TRBD2; v_gene: TRBV28; len: 15; abundance: .; j_gene: TRBJ2-1
CDR3aa: CASSLDPDTQYF; CDR3nt: TGTGCCAGCAGCTTAGATCCAGATACGCAGTATTTT; d_gene: .; v_gene: TRBV11-2; len: 12; abundance: few; j_gene: TRBJ2-3
CDR3aa: CASSPWGSGNTIYF; CDR3nt: TGTGCCAGCAGCCCATGGGGGTCTGGAAACACCATATATTTT; d_gene: .; v_gene: TRBV27; len: 14; abundance: .; j_gene: TRBJ1-3
CDR3aa: CASSLRRETSSYNEQFF; CDR3nt: TGTGCCAGCTCACTTAGGCGGGAGACGAGCTCCTACAATGAGCAGTTCTTC; d_gene: TRBD2; v_gene: TRBV18; len: 17; abundance: .; j_gene: TRBJ2-1
CDR3aa: CASGPGQGTSTIYF; CDR3nt: TGTGCCAGCGGGCCGGGACAGGGGACTTCCACCATATATTTT; d_gene: TRBD1; v_gene: TRBV28; len: 14; abundance: .; j_gene: TRBJ1-3
CDR3aa: CASSGAGIGGRDF; CDR3nt: TGTGCCAGCAGTGGGGCGGGTATCGGGGGTCGGGACTTC; d_gene: .; v_gene: TRBV6-1; len: 13; abundance: .; j_gene: TRBJ2-5
CDR3aa: CASRMRTPGSGANVLTF; CDR3nt: TGTGCCAGTAGGATGAGGACCCCAGGCTCTGGGGCCAACGTCCTGACTTTC; d_gene: .; v_gene: TRBV19; len: 17; abundance: .; j_gene: TRBJ2-6
CDR3aa: CASRVQGTNTEAFF; CDR3nt: TGTGCCAGCAGAGTACAGGGGACGAACACTGAAGCTTTCTTT; d_gene: TRBD1; v_gene: TRBV2; len: 14; abundance: few; j_gene: TRBJ1-1
CDR3aa: CASSSPGTSGGPYEQYF; CDR3nt: TGTGCCAGCAGTTCTCCCGGGACTAGCGGAGGCCCCTACGAGCAGTACTTC; d_gene: TRBD2; v_gene: TRBV28; len: 17; abundance: .; j_gene: TRBJ2-7
CDR3aa: CASSLVGAPNEKLFF; CDR3nt: TGTGCCAGCAGCTTGGTCGGGGCTCCTAATGAAAAACTGTTTTTT; d_gene: .; v_gene: TRBV5-4; len: 15; abundance: .; j_gene: TRBJ1-4
CDR3aa: CASSMVVAANSNQPQHF; CDR3nt: TGTGCCAGTAGTATGGTGGTAGCGGCGAATAGCAATCAGCCCCAGCATTTT; d_gene: .; v_gene: TRBV19; len: 17; abundance: .; j_gene: TRBJ1-5
CDR3aa: CASSLSWGAQETQYF; CDR3nt: TGTGCCAGCAGTTTATCGTGGGGGGCCCAAGAGACCCAGTACTTC; d_gene: .; v_gene: TRBV27; len: 15; abundance: .; j_gene: TRBJ2-5
CDR3aa: CASSVAINEQFF; CDR3nt: TGTGCCAGCAGTGTTGCGATTAATGAGCAGTTCTTC; d_gene: .; v_gene: TRBV6-1; len: 12; abundance: .; j_gene: TRBJ2-1
CDR3aa: CASRALAGGDNEQFF; CDR3nt: TGTGCCAGCAGGGCACTAGCGGGTGGCGACAATGAGCAGTTCTTC; d_gene: TRBD2; v_gene: TRBV6-6; len: 15; abundance: .; j_gene: TRBJ2-1
CDR3aa: CASRNLGGIAGNTIYF; CDR3nt: TGCGCCAGCAGGAACTTGGGGGGGATAGCTGGAAACACCATATATTTT; d_gene: .; v_gene: TRBV4-1; len: 16; abundance: .; j_gene: TRBJ1-3
CDR3aa: CASSEWVPRDRVYGYTF; CDR3nt: TGCGCCAGCAGTGAGTGGGTCCCGCGGGACAGAGTCTATGGCTACACCTTC; d_gene: TRBD1; v_gene: TRBV10-1; len: 17; abundance: .; j_gene: TRBJ1-2
CDR3aa: CASSFSYGSGNTIYF; CDR3nt: TGTGCCAGCAGCTTCTCGTACGGCTCTGGAAACACCATATATTTT; d_gene: .; v_gene: TRBV7-2; len: 15; abundance: once; j_gene: TRBJ1-3
CDR3aa: CASSYAGHSAQYF; CDR3nt: TGTGCCAGCAGTTACGCCGGACACTCGGCGCAGTATTTT; d_gene: .; v_gene: TRBV6-6; len: 13; abundance: .; j_gene: TRBJ2-3
CDR3aa: CASSFQGAEETQYF; CDR3nt: TGCGCCAGCAGCTTCCAGGGGGCTGAAGAGACCCAGTACTTC; d_gene: TRBD1; v_gene: TRBV5-1; len: 14; abundance: .; j_gene: TRBJ2-5
CDR3aa: CASTRENTEAFF; CDR3nt: TGTGCCAGCACCCGCGAAAACACTGAAGCTTTCTTT; d_gene: .; v_gene: TRBV2; len: 12; abundance: .; j_gene: TRBJ1-1